This T cell receptor beta chain was retrieved from a study of T cell responses to AZD1222 COVID-19 vaccine. This CDR3 comprises 16 residues. With 5 bases removed from V and 5 bases from J, the gap between germline ends came to 21 bases. Germline assignment: CDR1 SSHAT and CDR2 FNYEAQ (reference sequence). The data were produced by immunoSEQ multiplex PCR, yet TCRdb's version contains in-frame clones alone and is incomplete. Of roughly 170,000 clones in the sample, around 92% are singletons; the top ten hold roughly 1%. The input for sequencing was peripheral blood, taken on day 0 of AZD1222 vaccination. The chain recombines TRBV7-7 with TRBJ2-5; D is possibly TRBD1 (6 bases). The source is an adult in good health. CDR3 amino acids: CASSPHPKTGGETQYF. The CDR3 bases are TGTGCCAGCAGCCCACACCCCAAGACAGGCGGGGAGACCCAGTACTTC.